The 16 T cell receptor beta chains below all came from one sample that was sequenced in a study of radiation and T cells in renal cell carcinoma. The time point: blood 2 weeks post-SBRT. Documented treatment: 15 Gy SBRT to primary tumor, nephrectomy 4 weeks later. This table comes from immunoSEQ multiplex PCR, and its TCRdb copy is limited to in-frame clones, with some not included. Found here are roughly 120,000 clones, roughly four fifths of them singletons; the top ten hold about 1.9%. The material was blood, obtained from a patient whose treatment included radiotherapy and nephrectomy. Receptors were obtained from a woman between 55 and 75 years old with renal cell carcinoma.

The chain couples TRBV18 to TRBJ2-7; D uncertain. This CDR3 is 12 amino acids long. The germline gives CDR1 KGHSH, CDR2 LQKENI. Trimming stripped 1 base from V and 2 bases from J, with 3 bases between. The CDR3 DNA reads as TGTGCCAGCTCACCACGTCCCTACGAGCAGTACTTC. It translates to CASSPRPYEQYF. The full variable domain, with the rest looked up from reference TRBV18 and TRBJ2-7, is NAGVMQNPRHLVRRRGQEARLRCSPMKGHSHVYWYRQLPEEGLKFMVYLQKENIIDESGMPKERFSAEFPKEGPSILRIQQVVRGDSAAYFCASSPRPYEQYFGPGTRLTVT.

The rearrangement uses TRBV10-1 and TRBJ2-3, with 9 bases lining up with TRBD1. Per germline, CDR1 WNHNN and CDR2 SYGVQD (reference sequence). With 6 bases clipped from V and 0 bases from J, the junction kept 7 bases outside the gene matches. The length of the CDR3 is 16 residues. The CDR3 DNA reads TGCGCCAGCAGAATAACAGGGGGCTGGAGCACAGATACGCAGTATTTT. Protein sequence: CASRITGGWSTDTQYF.

Only a few counts were recorded for this clone. The genes are TRBV6-5 and TRBJ1-1; no clear D. The V gene lost 6 bases and the J gene lost 4 bases, with 6 bases spanning the gap. From germline, CDR1 is MNHEY and CDR2 SVGAGI. CDR3 length equals 11 residues. Written as DNA, the CDR3 is TGTGCCAGCAGCCTTGGCACTGAAGCTTTCTTT. Translating gives CASSLGTEAFF.

The chain uses TRBV7-2 and TRBJ2-5; the D gene is possibly TRBD2 (6 bases). The V end was cut by 5 bases, the J end by 2 bases, with 15 bases between. Germline V gives CDR1 SGHTA, CDR2 FQGNSA. The CDR3 consists of 15 residues. The CDR3: CASSRTGGVQETQYF. CDR3 bases: TGTGCCAGCAGCCGGACCGGCGGGGTACAAGAGACCCAGTACTTC.

The chain recombines TRBV19 with TRBJ1-4; D is uncertain. From germline, CDR1 is LNHDA and CDR2 SQIVND (reference sequence). The CDR3 covers 14 residues. V lost 6 bases, J lost 8 bases, and 16 bases lay in between. The CDR3 nucleotides are TGTGCCAGTAGCAGTATTGTCCCCCGAGAAAAACTGTTTTTT. Its translation: CASSSIVPREKLFF.

In nucleotides, the CDR3 is TGTGCCAGTAGTGGGGGGACTAGCGGGAGGAACGAGCAGTACTTC. Residues: CASSGGTSGRNEQYF. The chain couples TRBV19 to TRBJ2-7; TRBD2 aligns across 15 bases. J lost 5 bases, V lost 5 bases, and 4 bases had no gene match. From germline, CDR1 is LNHDA and CDR2 SQIVND (reference sequence). This CDR3 is built from 15 residues.

CDR3 protein: CASIPTAYEQYF. The CDR3 DNA follows: TGTGCCAGCATTCCGACGGCGTACGAGCAGTACTTC. The gene calls are TRBV6-1 and TRBJ2-7; D is unclear. The V end lost 7 bases, the J end lost 4 bases, and 11 bases lay between the germline ends. The CDR3 loop spans 12 amino acids. The germline V gene encodes CDR1 MNHNS and CDR2 SASEGT.

The rearrangement joins TRBV7-2 to TRBJ2-5, with D tentatively TRBD2 (5 bases). The CDR3 runs to 13 residues. Per the germline V gene, CDR1 is SGHTA and CDR2 is FQGNSA. Trimming took 3 bases from V and 5 from J, leaving 10 bases between them. The CDR3 is CASSLTGGETQYF. DNA for the CDR3: TGTGCCAGCAGCTTGACGGGCGGGGAGACCCAGTACTTC.

The chain recombines TRBV30 with TRBJ2-2; D unclear. V gave up 2 bases and J gave up 6 bases, with 13 bases separating them. The CDR3 totals 14 residues. The germline CDR1 and CDR2 sequences are GTSNPN and SVGIG (reference sequence). In nucleotides, the CDR3 is TGTGCCTGGAGTTTTAGACCGGGCGCCGGGGAGCTGTTTTTT. Amino acids: CAWSFRPGAGELFF.

V gene TRBV28 combines with J gene TRBJ2-7, with D possibly being TRBD2 (7 bases). Trimming cost V 3 bases and J 7 bases, with 16 bases left between them. CDR1 is MDHEN and CDR2 is SYDVKM in the germline V gene. The CDR3 contains 14 residues. CDR3 amino acids: CASSLETGGWEQYF. In DNA, the CDR3 is TGTGCCAGCAGTTTGGAGACGGGGGGCTGGGAGCAGTACTTC.

With regard to this clone: Other DNA sequences within the sample encode an identical CDR3. V gene TRBV2 combines with J gene TRBJ1-1; D not resolved. The germline gives CDR1 SNHLY, CDR2 FYNNEI. This CDR3 has 13 amino acids. Trimming cost V 3 bases and J 0 bases, with 5 bases left between them. DNA for the CDR3: TGTGCCAGCAGTGACGGTATGAACACTGAAGCTTTCTTT. This sequence encodes CASSDGMNTEAFF.

This clone was recorded only once. The DNA for the CDR3 is TGCGCCAGCAGCCAAGATCGTGTCAGAGCCTACGAGCAGTACTTC. As protein: CASSQDRVRAYEQYF. The rearrangement joins TRBV4-1 to TRBJ2-7; D remains unclear. With 0 bases removed from V and 2 bases from J, the gap between germline ends came to 11 bases. The CDR3 runs 15 residues. Germline loops: CDR1 MGHRA, CDR2 YSYEKL.

The chain uses TRBV6-6 and TRBJ1-4; D not certain. Germline V lookup: CDR1 MNHNY, CDR2 SVGAGI (reference sequence). V lost 4 bases and J 8 bases, leaving 5 bases between the germline ends. The CDR3 contains 11 residues. CDR3 sequence reads: CASSLQEKLFF. The CDR3 coding sequence is TGTGCCAGCAGTTTACAGGAAAAACTGTTTTTT.

A single count supports this clone. The chain combines TRBV13 with TRBJ1-2; D is undetermined. Germline CDR1 reads PRHDT; CDR2 reads FYEKMQ (reference sequence). The length of the CDR3 is 15 residues. Trimming pared 4 bases from V and 8 bases from J, leaving 20 bases between. The CDR3 nucleotides are TGTGCCAGCAGCTCCCCCACGAAGGAGCAGAGGGGCTACACCTTC. Its translation is CASSSPTKEQRGYTF. Drawing the rest from reference TRBV13 and TRBJ1-2, the complete variable domain is AAGVIQSPRHLIKEKRETATLKCYPIPRHDTVYWYQQGPGQDPQFLISFYEKMQSDKGSIPDRFSAQQFSDYHSELNMSSLELGDSALYFCASSSPTKEQRGYTFGSGTRLTVV.

CDR3 in amino acids: CASRQTAPYEQYF. CDR3 nucleotide sequence: TGTGCCAGTCGACAGACGGCTCCCTACGAGCAGTACTTC. The V and J genes are TRBV18 and TRBJ2-7, with D possibly being TRBD1 (5 bases). The CDR3 is 13 residues long. CDR1 KGHSH and CDR2 LQKENI come from the germline V gene. V was shortened by 9 bases and J by 2 bases, with 14 bases between the two germline ends. Complete variable domain (other parts from reference TRBV18 and TRBJ2-7): NAGVMQNPRHLVRRRGQEARLRCSPMKGHSHVYWYRQLPEEGLKFMVYLQKENIIDESGMPKERFSAEFPKEGPSILRIQQVVRGDSAAYFCASRQTAPYEQYFGPGTRLTVT.

This clone came up once. The rearrangement joins TRBV9 to TRBJ2-2; D may be TRBD2 (6 bases). The germline V gene encodes CDR1 SGDLS and CDR2 YYNGEE. The ends were cut back, 0 bases at V and 1 base at J, with 16 bases in the middle. The CDR3 length is 18 residues. The CDR3 nucleotides read TGTGCCAGCAGCGTAGAACCCCAGGCGGGACTGAACACCGGGGAGCTGTTTTTT. Protein: CASSVEPQAGLNTGELFF.